The 21 T cell receptor beta chains in this list originate from one sample, sequenced in a study of blood T cell repertoires in COVID-19. Generated by immunoSEQ multiplex PCR, the TCRdb table keeps only in-frame clones and is missing some. The sample lists about 34,000 clones; approximately 80% were seen once. The sample was peripheral blood. These receptors came from a man older than 75 with acute or convalescent COVID-19.

This sequence joins TRBV7-2 and TRBJ1-4, with D maybe TRBD1 (6 bases). V lost 3 bases, J lost 1 base, and 9 bases lay in between. Germline V lookup: CDR1 SGHTA, CDR2 FQGNSA. This CDR3 has 15 residues. The CDR3 DNA reads TGTGCCAGCAGCTTGAGCAGGGGAACTAATGAAAAACTGTTTTTT. Protein sequence: CASSLSRGTNEKLFF. The whole variable domain, filled in from reference TRBV7-2 and TRBJ1-4, reads GAGVSQSPSNKVTEKGKDVELRCDPISGHTALYWYRQSLGQGLEFLIYFQGNSAPDKSGLPSDRFSAERTGGSVSTLTIQRTQQEDSAVYLCASSLSRGTNEKLFFGSGTQLSVL.

J is TRBJ1-1 and V is TRBV10-3, with no clear D. Per the germline V gene, CDR1 is ENHRY and CDR2 is SYGVKD. The CDR3 runs to 15 residues. Trimming removed 1 base from V and 4 bases from J, with 13 bases in between. The CDR3 region has the DNA TGTGCCATCAGTGAGTATGAGCGGAGGCCCACTGAAGCTTTCTTT. Translated: CAISEYERRPTEAFF.

This chain links TRBV5-1 with TRBJ1-1, with 7 nucleotides matching TRBD1. The V gene's germline CDR1 is SGHRS and CDR2 YFSETQ. The J segment lost 4 bases and the V segment lost 6 bases, leaving 9 bases of the junction unmatched. This CDR3 region has 14 residues. This CDR3 is CASTRTGSGTEAFF. CDR3 bases: TGCGCCAGCACCAGGACAGGTAGCGGCACTGAAGCTTTCTTT.

This chain uses TRBV9 with TRBJ1-1; D call uncertain. V lost 4 bases to trimming and J lost 5 bases, with 12 bases between them. CDR3 length equals 13 residues. The germline gives CDR1 SGDLS, CDR2 YYNGEE. The CDR3 coding sequence is TGTGCCAGCAGCCCTGTATCGCGGACTGAAGCTTTCTTT. As protein: CASSPVSRTEAFF.

The CDR3 sequence: CASSFLLRGIAGELFF. In nucleotides, the CDR3 is TGTGCCAGCAGCTTTCTCCTCAGGGGGATCGCCGGGGAGCTGTTTTTT. This chain uses TRBV7-2 with TRBJ2-2; 7 positions agree with TRBD1. The junction had 10 bases not matched to a gene; V was cut back by 3 bases and J by 6 bases. There are 16 residues in the CDR3. CDR1 and CDR2 (germline): SGHTA, FQGNSA.

The genes are TRBV24-1 and TRBJ1-2; TRBD1 matches 9 bases. The CDR3 is 13 amino acids. Losses at the gene ends were 10 bases for V and 5 bases for J; bases not matched to a gene: 7. The V gene's germline CDR1 is KGHDR and CDR2 SFDVKD. The CDR3 nucleotides are TGTGCCACGAATGGGGACAGGGAATATGGCTACACCTTC. Translated, it gives CATNGDREYGYTF.

This clone has a single count. The chain uses TRBV7-3 and TRBJ1-1; 7 bases fit TRBD1. CDR3 length: 14 amino acids. The ends lost 5 bases at V and 1 base at J; junction bases unmatched: 4. Looked up from germline, CDR1 is SGHTA and CDR2 is FQGTGA. The CDR3 here is CASSTNRGNTEAFF. In DNA form, the CDR3 reads TGTGCCAGCAGCACGAACAGGGGGAACACTGAAGCTTTCTTT. Using reference TRBV7-3 and TRBJ1-1 for the parts outside the CDR3, the full variable domain is GAGVSQTPSNKVTEKGKYVELRCDPISGHTALYWYRQSLGQGPEFLIYFQGTGAADDSGLPNDRFFAVRPEGSVSTLKIQRTERGDSAVYLCASSTNRGNTEAFFGQGTRLTVV.

The chain joins TRBV5-1 to TRBJ2-7; 11 bases map to TRBD1. CDR1 and CDR2 from the germline V gene are SGHRS and YFSETQ. The CDR3 contains 16 residues. The V segment lost 0 bases and the J segment 3 bases; nucleotides outside the gene matches: 5. CDR3 protein: CASSLEPGQGGYEQYF. CDR3 DNA sequence: TGCGCCAGCAGCTTGGAGCCGGGACAGGGGGGCTACGAGCAGTACTTC.

This clone showed up just once. The chain carries TRBV12-3 or TRBV12-4 and TRBJ1-5, with D maybe TRBD1 (6 bases). V was pared by 6 bases and J by 4 bases, with 10 bases between. The CDR3 loop spans 13 amino acids. Written as DNA, the CDR3 is TGTGCCAGCAGCGGACAGACAAATCAGCCCCAGCATTTT. Protein sequence: CASSGQTNQPQHF.

The J gene is TRBJ2-5, the V gene TRBV6-5, with a tentative D call TRBD1 (5 bases). The CDR3 contains 14 residues. The germline V gene has CDR1 MNHEY and CDR2 SVGAGI. The ends were cut back, 5 bases at V and 2 bases at J, with 12 bases in the middle. The CDR3 sequence: CASSRLGDQETQYF. Written as DNA, the CDR3 is TGTGCCAGCAGTAGATTAGGGGATCAAGAGACCCAGTACTTC.

The CDR3 nucleotides are TGCGCCAGCAGCCAGGCTTATAATTCACCCCTCCACTTT. It translates to CASSQAYNSPLHF. This chain joins TRBV4-3 and TRBJ1-6; no reliable D call. V was trimmed by 3 bases and J by 4 bases, leaving 4 bases between them. Germline lookup yields CDR1 LGHNA and CDR2 YSLEER. The CDR3 runs 13 residues.

The chain couples TRBV6-1 to TRBJ2-7; no firm D call. The CDR3 has 13 residues. The germline V and J ends were trimmed by 1 base and 2 bases, with 6 bases remaining between them. Germline CDR1 MNHNS, CDR2 SASEGT. Written as DNA, the CDR3 is TGTGCCAGCAGTGAAGGAGGAGCCTACGAGCAGTACTTC. This translates into CASSEGGAYEQYF.

The rearrangement uses TRBV19 and TRBJ1-1; TRBD1 might be the D (5 bases). V lost 3 bases and J lost 4, with 12 bases in between. The germline CDR1 and CDR2 sequences are LNHDA and SQIVND (reference sequence). CDR3 length: 14 residues. DNA for the CDR3: TGTGCCAGTAGTATGACGGGGGTATTCACTGAAGCTTTCTTT. This translates into CASSMTGVFTEAFF.

The chain recombines TRBV9 with TRBJ2-3, with 10 positions matching TRBD1. With 4 bases clipped from V and 3 bases from J, the junction kept 8 bases outside the gene matches. The CDR3 runs to 16 residues. Germline CDR1 and CDR2: SGDLS and YYNGEE. The CDR3, as DNA: TGTGCCAGCAGCACGGCGACAGGGGGCCTGACAGATACGCAGTATTTT. Translation gives CASSTATGGLTDTQYF. Drawing the rest from reference TRBV9 and TRBJ2-3, the complete variable domain is DSGVTQTPKHLITATGQRVTLRCSPRSGDLSVYWYQQSLDQGLQFLIQYYNGEERAKGNILERFSAQQFPDLHSELNLSSLELGDSALYFCASSTATGGLTDTQYFGPGTRLTVL.

This clone was seen only a few times. Other DNA sequences in this specimen translate into the identical CDR3. This rearrangement joins TRBV7-9 to TRBJ2-7; D is unresolved. CDR3 length equals 12 residues. Germline loops: CDR1 SEHNR, CDR2 FQNEAQ (reference sequence). V lost 5 bases and J lost 1, with 6 bases in between. The CDR3 region has the DNA TGTGCCAGCAGCCTTGTTTCCTACGAGCAGTACTTC. It yields the protein CASSLVSYEQYF.

The chain employs TRBV3-1 (or the pseudogene TRBV3-2) and TRBJ2-7; D gene unclear. Germline V gives CDR1 LGHDT, CDR2 YNNKEL (reference sequence). Trimming cost V 0 bases and J 3 bases, with 15 bases left between them. The CDR3 sequence is 16 residues long. CDR3 sequence reads: CASSQDSMAPGYEQYF. Written as DNA, the CDR3 is TGTGCCAGCAGCCAAGATAGTATGGCGCCGGGCTACGAGCAGTACTTC.

This clone was found a few times. The J gene is TRBJ2-7, the V gene TRBV23-1; 10 bases are shared with TRBD2. TRBV23-1 is flagged as an ORF with uncertain function. The CDR3 spans 18 residues. With V trimmed by 1 base and J by 5 bases, 14 bases remained unmatched. The CDR3 here is CASSQLRQSEAGGNEQYF. CDR3 nucleotides: TGCGCCAGCAGTCAATTACGTCAGAGTGAAGCGGGAGGGAACGAGCAGTACTTC.

The V and J genes are TRBV9 and TRBJ1-6; D remains ambiguous. CDR1 and CDR2 from the germline V gene are SGDLS and YYNGEE. V gave up 0 bases and J gave up 9 bases, with 16 bases separating them. This CDR3 is 16 amino acids long. For the CDR3, the DNA is TGTGCCAGCAGCGTAGGGGTGGGAGGTCCGGGTTCACCCCTCCACTTT. Translation: CASSVGVGGPGSPLHF.

The chain employs TRBV6-5 and TRBJ2-5; D might be TRBD2 (5 bases). The V end lost 7 bases, the J end lost 11 bases, and 20 bases lay between the germline ends. CDR3 length: 13 residues. CDR1 and CDR2 (germline): MNHEY, SVGAGI. CDR3 protein: CASNPTSGALQYF. CDR3 in DNA: TGTGCCAGCAACCCTACGAGCGGCGCTTTACAGTACTTC.

This clone was found a few times. The J gene is TRBJ1-5, the V gene TRBV28; no clear D. The CDR3 totals 17 residues. V lost 1 base and J 2 bases, leaving 15 bases between the germline ends. Germline V gives CDR1 MDHEN, CDR2 SYDVKM. CDR3 nucleotides: TGTGCCAGCAGTTTATCCGGTCAGGCGCCGGGCAATCAGCCCCAGCATTTT. Protein: CASSLSGQAPGNQPQHF.

V is TRBV18 and J is TRBJ2-7, with D uncertain. This CDR3 spans 18 amino acids. Trimming took 1 base from V and 0 from J, leaving 19 bases between them. The V gene's germline CDR1 is KGHSH and CDR2 LQKENI. CDR3 coding DNA: TGTGCCAGCTCACCACGAGTTGCTGGCAGGATCCCCTCCTACGAGCAGTACTTC. It translates to CASSPRVAGRIPSYEQYF.